This is a list of T cell receptor beta chains from one sample in a study of cytomegalovirus exposure and HLA in healthy donors. The data were produced by immunoSEQ multiplex PCR, yet TCRdb's version contains in-frame clones alone and is incomplete. The data hold over 200,000 clones, with 70% observed a single time. Input material: PBMCs. These receptors originate from a man aged 35 to 55 in good health and CMV-seropositive. The CDR3 runs from the conserved cysteine through the conserved F or W. D genes are given only for firm matches. The size entry is marked missing in some rows and otherwise reads once, few, many or a size class.

>few|TRBJ2-7|TRBV27|-
TGTGCCAGCAGTGGGCTGGTGGGAGTCGAGCAGTACTTC
CASSGLVGVEQYF
>-|TRBJ1-3|TRBV5-8|-
TGTGCCAGCAGCCCATGGGGGGACGGAAACACCATATATTTT
CASSPWGDGNTIYF
>-|TRBJ1-3|TRBV7-9|-
TGTTCCAGCAGCGCGACAGGAAACACCATATATTTT
CSSSATGNTIYF
>-|TRBJ2-2|TRBV2|-
TGTGCCAGCGGACTGACGTTCGCGAACACCGGGGAGCTGTTTTTT
CASGLTFANTGELFF
>-|TRBJ1-6|TRBV19|-
TGTGCCAGTAGGAATCGGGCGACACAGGGCTTCGTAGGGTCACCCCTCCACTTT
CASRNRATQGFVGSPLHF
>-|TRBJ1-5|TRBV4-1|-
TGCGCCAGCAGCCAAGGTAAGGGAGGAGGCAATCAGCCCCAGCATTTT
CASSQGKGGGNQPQHF
>-|TRBJ2-1|TRBV6-5|TRBD1
TGTGCCAGCAGTGTGGGAGGGACAGGGGCTAATGAGCAGTTCTTC
CASSVGGTGANEQFF
>-|TRBJ1-2|TRBV7-7|-
TGTGCCAGCAGCCCCAGGGGCTTCACTTCAAACAATGGCTACACCTTC
CASSPRGFTSNNGYTF
>-|TRBJ2-5|TRBV4-1|-
TGCGCCAGCAGCCCAGGGGAGGGGGACGTACAAGAGACCCAGTACTTC
CASSPGEGDVQETQYF
>-|TRBJ2-7|TRBV4-1|-
TGCGCCAGCAGCCAAGCTGAGTCTGTAGGGGCCTTCTACGAGCAGTACTTC
CASSQAESVGAFYEQYF
>few|TRBJ2-5|TRBV7-3|TRBD2
TGTGCCAGCAGCCCTGACGGGGGGGGAGAGACCCAGTACTTC
CASSPDGGGETQYF
>few|TRBJ1-1|TRBV21-1|-
TGTGCCAGCACCAGAAGAGGGTTCGCTGAAGCTTTCTTT
CASTRRGFAEAFF
>-|TRBJ1-2|TRBV6-5|TRBD1
TGTGCCAGCAGTTACTCGACAGGGGAAAACTATGGCTACACCTTC
CASSYSTGENYGYTF
>few|TRBJ2-5|TRBV21-1|-
TGTGCCAGCAACTCAGGGTCTAGCGGGGGGCCTATGCACCAAGAGACCCAGTACTTC
CASNSGSSGGPMHQETQYF
>few|TRBJ1-4|TRBV7-9|-
TGTGCCAGCAGCTTAGCGTCGGGGGGTGAAAAACTGTTTTTT
CASSLASGGEKLFF
>-|TRBJ2-7|TRBV27|TRBD2
TGTGCCAGCAGTGCCGGGACTAGCGGGGTCTCTATATACGAGCAGTACTTC
CASSAGTSGVSIYEQYF
>-|TRBJ2-2|TRBV7-2|TRBD2
TGTGCCAGCAGCTTAGCGCGGCTAGCGGGGGTCCGCGGGGAGCTGTTTTTT
CASSLARLAGVRGELFF
>-|TRBJ1-5|TRBV28|TRBD1
TGTGCCAGCAGGACAGGGGGTTATGTCGGTCAGCCCCAGCATTTT
CASRTGGYVGQPQHF
>-|TRBJ1-5|TRBV10-3|TRBD1
TGTGCCATCAGTGAGGGGACAGATAGCAATCAGCCCCAGCATTTT
CAISEGTDSNQPQHF
>-|TRBJ2-5|TRBV18|TRBD2
TGTGCCAGCTCAGCGCGGGGGGCAACAGAGACCCAGTACTTC
CASSARGATETQYF
>-|TRBJ2-7|TRBV7-2|-
-
CASSLVGDGTSLHF
>-|TRBJ2-7|TRBV6-1|TRBD1
TGTGCCAGCAGTGTAATCCGGGACAGGGGTTCCTACGAGCAGTACTTC
CASSVIRDRGSYEQYF
>-|TRBJ2-7|TRBV6-6|-
TGTGCCAGCAGCCGGGGAGTAACCTACGAGCAGTACTTC
CASSRGVTYEQYF
>-|TRBJ2-1|TRBV4-1|-
TGCGCCAGCAGCCAAGACCAAGCGGTGTACAATGAGCAGTTCTTC
CASSQDQAVYNEQFF
>-|TRBJ2-4|TRBV29-1|TRBD2
TGCAGCGTTGCTAGCGGGGGAGGGGACATTCAGTACTTC
CSVASGGGDIQYF
>-|TRBJ2-7|TRBV5-1|-
TGCGCCAGCAGCTCCCTCGGCGGTTACCACGAGCAGTACTTC
CASSSLGGYHEQYF
>-|TRBJ2-7|TRBV5-4|TRBD1
TGTGCCAGCAGCTCGGACAGGGGGATGTACGAGCAGTACTTC
CASSSDRGMYEQYF